The 32 T cell receptor beta chains presented below share a single source sample, sequenced in a study of cytomegalovirus exposure and HLA in healthy donors (dated by TCRdb to about 2017). The library came from the immunoSEQ multiplex PCR assay. For the multiplex PCR, a mixture combining 60 forward primers for TCR Vbeta segments and 13 reverse primers for TCR Jbeta segments was used. TCRdb stores this immuneACCESS table with in-frame sequences only. Part of the clones is absent; in the studies checked, under half of the shortfall reflects unresolved V genes, and no reason is known for the rest. This sample holds roughly 120,000 clones; about 76% were observed only once. Of the sample, approximately 8.4% falls within the top ten clones. The sample was PBMCs. The receptor set was obtained from a man aged 40-50 years in good health and CMV-seronegative.

The rearrangement links TRBV2 to TRBJ2-7; possible D gene TRBD2, 5 bases. Germline CDR1 SNHLY, CDR2 FYNNEI. The CDR3 contains 15 residues. The V end was cut by 6 bases, the J end by 1 base, with 16 bases between. DNA for the CDR3: TGTGCCAGCAGGATGGAACTAGACGGGTCCTACGAGCAGTACTTC. It is translated as CASRMELDGSYEQYF.

The rearrangement links TRBV19 to TRBJ1-5; 8 bases match TRBD1. V was clipped by 1 base and J by 6 bases; unmatched bases: 5. The CDR3 is made up of 15 amino acids. Germline V CDR1 and CDR2: LNHDA, SQIVND (reference sequence). DNA for the CDR3: TGTGCCAGTAGTATAGGGACCCAGGGGGCTCAGCCCCAGCATTTT. It specifies CASSIGTQGAQPQHF.

The chain's CDR3 is CASSLSYDTEAFF. CDR3 nucleotides: TGCGCCAGCAGCTTGTCCTACGACACTGAAGCTTTCTTT. The chain couples TRBV5-1 to TRBJ1-1; D gene ambiguous. The CDR3 covers 13 residues. The germline V gene has CDR1 SGHRS and CDR2 YFSETQ. The V end was cut by 1 base, the J end by 3 bases, with 7 bases between.

The chain is built from TRBV2 and TRBJ1-2; no reliable D call. Trimming took off 8 bases at V and 3 bases at J, with 22 bases between the two ends. CDR3 size: 16 residues. Germline CDR1 SNHLY, CDR2 FYNNEI. CDR3 DNA sequence: TGTGCCAGCCTCTTGGACGCGGGGATTCAGGACTATGGCTACACCTTC. Its translation: CASLLDAGIQDYGYTF. The full variable domain, its missing parts supplied by reference TRBV2 and TRBJ1-2, is EPEVTQTPSHQVTQMGQEVILRCVPISNHLYFYWYRQILGQKVEFLVSFYNNEISEKSEIFDDQFSVERPDGSNFTLKIRSTKLEDSAMYFCASLLDAGIQDYGYTFGSGTRLTVV.

The gene calls are TRBV9 and TRBJ1-6; no clear D gene. Trimming took off 4 bases at V and 7 bases at J, with 6 bases between the two ends. This CDR3 is built from 12 residues. In germline, CDR1 is SGDLS, CDR2 YYNGEE. The CDR3 region has the DNA TGTGCCAGCAGCATCGGGAATTCACCCCTCCACTTT. As protein: CASSIGNSPLHF.

The chain is built from TRBV4-3 and TRBJ1-2; 9 bases match TRBD1. CDR1 and CDR2 from the germline V gene are LGHNA and YSLEER. This CDR3 region has 15 residues. V gave up 3 bases and J gave up 2 bases; unmatched junction bases: 4. The CDR3 loop reads CASSHEQGANYGYTF. CDR3 sequence (DNA): TGCGCCAGCAGCCATGAACAGGGGGCAAACTATGGCTACACCTTC.

This clone was counted a single time. The chain has TRBV6-5 and TRBJ2-7, with 7 positions matching TRBD2. CDR3 size: 14 residues. Germline assignment: CDR1 MNHEY and CDR2 SVGAGI. Trimming at V came to 10 bases and at J to 5 bases, leaving 14 bases not matched to a gene. The CDR3 reads CATRPGGGINEQYF. Here the CDR3 DNA reads TGTGCCACCCGCCCGGGGGGAGGAATCAACGAGCAGTACTTC.

The V and J genes are TRBV1 and TRBJ2-3; the table's D gene call, TRBD2, was not cross checked with the DNA. TRBV1 has pseudogene status. The CDR3 extends over 16 amino acids. In DNA form, the CDR3 reads TGCACCAGCAGCCTCGGAGGGGCCCGAAGCACAGATACGCAGTATTTT. Its protein is CTSSLGGARSTDTQYF.

The chain has TRBV28 and TRBJ2-7; D unresolved. V lost 6 bases and J lost 5, with 11 bases in between. CDR1 is MDHEN and CDR2 is SYDVKM in the germline V gene. This CDR3 contains 12 residues. The CDR3 nucleotides read TGTGCCAGCAGCCTTTCTGGGCACGAGCAGTACTTC. Its translation: CASSLSGHEQYF.

The chain joins TRBV10-3 to TRBJ1-1, with D possibly TRBD1 on 6 matching bases. Trimming stripped 3 bases from V and 3 bases from J, with 14 bases between. From germline, CDR1 is ENHRY and CDR2 SYGVKD. This CDR3 has 15 amino acids. CDR3 nucleotide sequence: TGTGCCATCAGTGACTACCGGGACACCCACACTGAAGCTTTCTTT. Its protein product is CAISDYRDTHTEAFF.

The chain combines TRBV4-3 with TRBJ2-7, with 9 bases aligning to TRBD1. The CDR3 extends over 14 amino acids. V shed 0 bases and J 9 bases; nucleotides not matched to a gene: 6. The germline V gene has CDR1 LGHNA and CDR2 YSLEER. The CDR3 sequence is CASSQERDRGTQYF. CDR3 sequence (DNA): TGCGCCAGCAGCCAAGAACGAGACAGGGGGACGCAGTACTTC.

This rearrangement joins TRBV7-9 to TRBJ2-7, with TRBD2 as a possible D gene (8 bases). V shed 0 bases and J shed 2 bases, with 23 bases lying between them. CDR3 size: 19 residues. CDR1 is SEHNR, CDR2 FQNEAQ, per germline (reference sequence). CDR3 protein: CASSLAARGGAGAPYEQYF. For the CDR3, the DNA is TGTGCCAGCAGCTTAGCCGCCAGGGGGGGAGCGGGGGCCCCCTACGAGCAGTACTTC.

The genes are TRBV6-6 and TRBJ1-5; TRBD1 agrees at 7 bases. The germline V gene encodes CDR1 MNHNY and CDR2 SVGAGI (reference sequence). The CDR3 length is 15 residues. V gave up 6 bases and J gave up 2 bases; unmatched junction bases: 7. The CDR3 nucleotides read TGTGCCAGCAGCCTGACAGGGCGGGGCAATCAGCCCCAGCATTTT. Its translation is CASSLTGRGNQPQHF.

In this sample, this clone turned up a few times. The rearrangement uses TRBV5-1 and TRBJ2-3; the match to TRBD2 covers 10 bases. Germline V gives CDR1 SGHRS, CDR2 YFSETQ. CDR3 length: 16 residues. The V gene end was trimmed by 4 bases and the J gene end by 2 bases; junction bases not matched to a gene: 7. The CDR3, as DNA: TGCGCCAGCAGCGCAATAGCGGGGGGCATCACAGATACGCAGTATTTT. The encoded protein is CASSAIAGGITDTQYF.

V and J are TRBV4-2 and TRBJ2-2; D perhaps matches TRBD2 (6 bases). The V gene's germline CDR1 is LGHNA and CDR2 YNFKEQ. Trimming took off 4 bases at V and 1 base at J, with 7 bases between the two ends. The CDR3 totals 14 residues. CDR3 residues: CASSRGVNTGELFF. CDR3 in DNA: TGTGCCAGCAGCCGGGGGGTGAACACCGGGGAGCTGTTTTTT.

The rearrangement links TRBV30 to TRBJ2-2, with 12 bases matching TRBD2. The length of the CDR3 is 18 residues. Germline V lookup: CDR1 GTSNPN, CDR2 SVGIG (reference sequence). V dropped 2 bases and J dropped 1; count of bases not matched to a gene: 8. Here the CDR3 DNA reads TGTGCCTGGAGTCCTTGGACTAGCGGGGTGGGGAACACCGGGGAGCTGTTTTTT. This codes for CAWSPWTSGVGNTGELFF.

This chain links TRBV7-2 with TRBJ2-7, with 8 bases lining up with TRBD1. Germline V gives CDR1 SGHTA, CDR2 FQGNSA. The CDR3 runs 15 residues. Trimming took 5 bases from V and 1 from J; bases not matched to a gene: 7. As DNA, the CDR3 is TGTGCCAGCAGCCGAAAGGGACAGGCGTCCTACGAGCAGTACTTC. Encoded protein: CASSRKGQASYEQYF.

The chain joins TRBV7-9 to TRBJ1-3; tentatively, D is TRBD1 (6 bases). V was shortened by 7 bases and J by 2 bases, with 12 bases between the two germline ends. Germline V CDR1 and CDR2: SEHNR, FQNEAQ (reference sequence). The CDR3 extends over 14 amino acids. The CDR3 DNA reads as TGTGCCAGCACCCCACAGGGCCCTGGAAACACCATATATTTT. Its protein product is CASTPQGPGNTIYF.

In DNA, the CDR3 is TGTGCCAGCAGCTCCGGTAGGGGATACAATCAGCCCCAGCATTTT. It specifies CASSSGRGYNQPQHF. This chain connects TRBV7-2 to TRBJ1-5; D is perhaps TRBD1 (5 bases). Looked up from germline, CDR1 is SGHTA and CDR2 is FQGNSA. The ends were cut back, 4 bases at V and 3 bases at J, with 13 bases in the middle. The CDR3 spans 15 residues.

V usage is TRBV5-6 and J usage is TRBJ2-2; the match to TRBD2 covers 9 bases. Germline values: CDR1 SGHDT, CDR2 YYEEEE. CDR3 size: 16 residues. Trimming removed 0 bases from V and 3 bases from J; junction bases left unmatched: 3. CDR3 DNA sequence: TGTGCCAGCAGCTTGGGCGGGGGGGCCTACACCGGGGAGCTGTTTTTT. It codes for CASSLGGGAYTGELFF.

The chain is built from TRBV7-9 and TRBJ1-2, with D unresolved. There are 15 residues in the CDR3. Trimming removed 6 bases from V and 4 bases from J, with 18 bases in between. Germline values: CDR1 SEHNR, CDR2 FQNEAQ (reference sequence). CDR3 sequence: CASSPGGALGYGYTF. CDR3 nucleotide sequence: TGTGCCAGCAGTCCAGGTGGTGCCTTGGGCTATGGCTACACCTTC. Supplemented by reference TRBV7-9 and TRBJ1-2, the full variable domain reads DTGVSQNPRHKITKRGQNVTFRCDPISEHNRLYWYRQTLGQGPEFLTYFQNEAQLEKSRLLSDRFSAERPKGSFSTLEIQRTEQGDSAMYLCASSPGGALGYGYTFGSGTRLTVV.

The chain employs TRBV18 and TRBJ2-7; D call uncertain. Trimming shortened V by 3 bases and J by 0 bases, and 12 bases separated the two germline ends. This CDR3 has 15 residues. Germline CDR1 KGHSH, CDR2 LQKENI. The CDR3 region is CASSPSVPSSYEQYF. In DNA form, the CDR3 reads TGTGCCAGCTCACCTTCGGTCCCTAGCTCCTACGAGCAGTACTTC.

This clone appeared a few times. The CDR3 DNA follows: TGTGCCAGCAGTTTATACGAGGGAAACACTGAAGCTTTCTTT. Encoded protein: CASSLYEGNTEAFF. The rearrangement links TRBV27 to TRBJ1-1; D is unresolved. V lost 1 base to trimming and J lost 2 bases, with 8 bases between them. The germline V gene has CDR1 MNHEY and CDR2 SMNVEV (reference sequence). The CDR3 loop spans 14 amino acids.

This clone was seen only a few times. The chain links TRBV19 to TRBJ2-5, with D perhaps matching TRBD1 (5 bases). The germline V gene encodes CDR1 LNHDA and CDR2 SQIVND (reference sequence). Trimming took 6 bases from V and 4 from J, leaving 12 bases between them. The CDR3 is made up of 13 amino acids. The CDR3 DNA reads as TGTGCCAGTAGCCAGACAGAAACAGAGACCCAGTACTTC. As protein: CASSQTETETQYF. Full variable domain (rest looked up from reference TRBV19 and TRBJ2-5): DGGITQSPKYLFRKEGQNVTLSCEQNLNHDAMYWYRQDPGQGLRLIYYSQIVNDFQKGDIAEGYSVSREKKESFPLTVTSAQKNPTAFYLCASSQTETETQYFGPGTRLLVL.

J is TRBJ2-2 and V is TRBV5-8; the D gene is possibly TRBD1 (5 bases). Germline V gene sequence: CDR1 SGHTS, CDR2 YDEGEE. With 4 bases removed from V and 2 bases from J, the gap between germline ends came to 15 bases. The CDR3 totals 16 residues. The CDR3 nucleotides read TGTGCCAGCAGCCCCGAGGACAAGGTTAACACCGGGGAGCTGTTTTTT. Its protein product is CASSPEDKVNTGELFF.

The CDR3 region is CASSQDEWDRAAHTQYF. CDR3 bases: TGTGCCAGCAGCCAAGATGAGTGGGACAGGGCCGCTCATACGCAGTATTTT. The chain has TRBV4-2 and TRBJ2-3, with 9 bases matching TRBD1. Germline V CDR1 and CDR2: LGHNA, YNFKEQ. The length of the CDR3 is 17 residues. The ends lost 0 bases at V and 7 bases at J; junction bases unmatched: 11.

The V call is TRBV2, the J call TRBJ2-7; D gene unclear. This CDR3 spans 12 amino acids. Trimming took off 1 base at V and 3 bases at J, with 4 bases between the two ends. The germline V gene has CDR1 SNHLY and CDR2 FYNNEI. The DNA for the CDR3 is TGTGCCAGCAGTGAAGATTACTACGAGCAGTACTTC. It encodes CASSEDYYEQYF.

The rearrangement uses TRBV4-2 and TRBJ2-3; tentatively, D is TRBD2 (6 bases). The germline gives CDR1 LGHNA, CDR2 YNFKEQ. This CDR3 has 17 amino acids. The V gene lost 1 base and the J gene lost 0 bases, with 14 bases spanning the gap. The CDR3 region is CASSQGDGTFSTDTQYF. CDR3 DNA sequence: TGTGCCAGCAGCCAAGGGGACGGGACTTTTAGCACAGATACGCAGTATTTT.

The genes are TRBV28 and TRBJ2-2, with D possibly being TRBD1 (5 bases). In germline, CDR1 is MDHEN, CDR2 SYDVKM. CDR3 length: 15 amino acids. The V end was cut by 6 bases, the J end by 2 bases, with 13 bases between. The CDR3 region is CASSITGGNTGELFF. The CDR3 DNA reads as TGTGCCAGCAGCATAACAGGCGGTAACACCGGGGAGCTGTTTTTT. Supplemented by reference TRBV28 and TRBJ2-2, the full variable domain reads DVKVTQSSRYLVKRTGEKVFLECVQDMDHENMFWYRQDPGLGLRLIYFSYDVKMKEKGDIPEGYSVSREKKERFSLILESASTNQTSMYLCASSITGGNTGELFFGEGSRLTVL.

This chain uses TRBV11-2 with TRBJ2-2, with a tentative D call TRBD2 (6 bases). This CDR3 contains 16 residues. Between the trimmed V and J ends, which lost 0 bases and 1 base, there was a span of 9 bases. CDR1 and CDR2 from the germline V gene are SGHAT and FQNNGV. CDR3 DNA: TGTGCCAGCAGCTTAGATAGCGGCCTGAACACCGGGGAGCTGTTTTTT. Its translation: CASSLDSGLNTGELFF.

The V and J genes are TRBV7-9 and TRBJ1-6, with a weak D call TRBD1 (5 bases). The CDR3 has 17 residues. Germline CDR1 is SEHNR and CDR2 is FQNEAQ (reference sequence). Trimming removed 4 bases at V and 10 bases at J, with 23 bases between. CDR3 DNA sequence: TGTGCCAGCAGCTACATACTTCAGGGACTCAGTAAATCACCCCTCCACTTT. Translated: CASSYILQGLSKSPLHF.

The gene calls are TRBV13 and TRBJ1-4, with 8 bases aligning to TRBD1. The germline CDR1 and CDR2 sequences are PRHDT and FYEKMQ (reference sequence). Losses at the gene ends were 2 bases for V and 5 bases for J; bases not matched to a gene: 7. This CDR3 comprises 16 residues. CDR3 region: CASSLTNYRGNEKLFF. The CDR3 nucleotides are TGTGCCAGCAGCTTAACCAATTACAGGGGGAATGAAAAACTGTTTTTT. Full variable domain (outside the CDR3, taken from reference TRBV13 and TRBJ1-4): AAGVIQSPRHLIKEKRETATLKCYPIPRHDTVYWYQQGPGQDPQFLISFYEKMQSDKGSIPDRFSAQQFSDYHSELNMSSLELGDSALYFCASSLTNYRGNEKLFFGSGTQLSVL.